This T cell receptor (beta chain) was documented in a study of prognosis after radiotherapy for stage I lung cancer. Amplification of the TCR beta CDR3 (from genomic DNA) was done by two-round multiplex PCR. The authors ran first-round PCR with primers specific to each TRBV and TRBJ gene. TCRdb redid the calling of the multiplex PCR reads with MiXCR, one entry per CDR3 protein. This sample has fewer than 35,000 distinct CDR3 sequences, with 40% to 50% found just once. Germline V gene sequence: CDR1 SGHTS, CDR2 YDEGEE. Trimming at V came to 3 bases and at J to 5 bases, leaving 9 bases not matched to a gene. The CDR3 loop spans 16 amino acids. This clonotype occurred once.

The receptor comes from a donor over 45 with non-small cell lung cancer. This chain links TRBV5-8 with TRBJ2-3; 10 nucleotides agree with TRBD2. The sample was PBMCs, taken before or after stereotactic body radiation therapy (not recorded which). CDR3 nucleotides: TGTGCCAGCAGCTCGGGTCTAGCGGGAGAGATAGATACGCAGTATTTT. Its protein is CASSSGLAGEIDTQYF.